The 23 T cell receptor beta chains given below trace back to one sample, sequenced in a study of neurological immune-mediated disorders. TCRdb re-derived calls from the 5' RACE reads in MiXCR, one entry per CDR3 protein. The sample consists of about 40,000 distinct CDR3 sequences, over 2% of them appearing once. Input material: PBMCs. These receptors all come from a man aged 50 to 59 with multiple sclerosis.

This clonotype was observed at least ten times. In DNA, the CDR3 is TGTGCCAGCAGCGATAGGGTGGGTCAGCCCCAGCATTTT. Protein sequence: CASSDRVGQPQHF. The chain carries TRBV7-2 and TRBJ1-5; D remains unclear. Germline CDR1 reads SGHTA; CDR2 reads FQGNSA. CDR3 length equals 13 residues. Trimming stripped 5 bases from V and 6 bases from J, with 11 bases between. Full variable domain (remainder filled in from reference TRBV7-2 and TRBJ1-5): GAGVSQSPSNKVTEKGKDVELRCDPISGHTALYWYRQSLGQGLEFLIYFQGNSAPDKSGLPSDRFSAERTGGSVSTLTIQRTQQEDSAVYLCASSDRVGQPQHFGDGTRLSIL.

This clonotype was recorded many times. The genes are TRBV5-1 and TRBJ2-2, with D possibly TRBD1 on 7 matching bases. Trimming took off 4 bases at V and 3 bases at J, with 16 bases between the two ends. This CDR3 is 16 amino acids long. Germline assignment: CDR1 SGHRS and CDR2 YFSETQ. The CDR3 DNA reads as TGCGCCAGCAGCCCTGGGCGGGACAGATACACCGGGGAGCTGTTTTTT. Translation gives CASSPGRDRYTGELFF.

This clonotype was found many times. The V gene is TRBV7-2, the J gene TRBJ2-5, with a tentative D call TRBD2 (6 bases). V dropped 5 bases and J dropped 6 bases, with 19 bases sitting between them. CDR3 size: 15 residues. Per the germline V gene, CDR1 is SGHTA and CDR2 is FQGNSA. The CDR3 nucleotides are TGTGCCAGCAGCCGGGATCGGGGGATCTCGAAGACCCAGTACTTC. Protein: CASSRDRGISKTQYF.

This chain connects TRBV10-3 to TRBJ2-3; 7 nucleotides align to TRBD1. This CDR3 comprises 17 residues. Trimming removed 2 bases from V and 6 bases from J; junction bases left unmatched: 14. Germline V gene data show CDR1 as ENHRY and CDR2 as SYGVKD. As DNA, the CDR3 is TGTGCCATCAGTGAGCCGAGCTGGACAGGAAGGGTGGATACGCAGTATTTT. Protein sequence: CAISEPSWTGRVDTQYF.

This clonotype showed up many times. The V call is TRBV9, the J call TRBJ2-7; a possible D gene is TRBD1 (5 bases). This CDR3 has 14 amino acids. The V and J ends lost 3 bases and 0 bases respectively, with 10 bases between them. The V gene's germline CDR1 is SGDLS and CDR2 YYNGEE. CDR3 coding DNA: TGTGCCAGCAGCGAGACAGCCTTCTCCTACGAGCAGTACTTC. Amino acid sequence: CASSETAFSYEQYF.

This clonotype was seen at least ten times. This chain joins TRBV20-1 and TRBJ2-3; D gene uncertain. Germline CDR1 DFQATT, CDR2 SNEGSKA (reference sequence). V lost 0 bases to trimming and J lost 2 bases, with 3 bases between them. The CDR3 runs to 12 residues. CDR3 sequence reads: CSARDNTDTQYF. The CDR3 DNA is TGCAGTGCTAGAGACAACACAGATACGCAGTATTTT.

This clonotype is large (0.1 to 1%) in the sample. V and J are TRBV9 and TRBJ1-4; 9 positions agree with TRBD1. The length of the CDR3 is 16 residues. Germline assignment: CDR1 SGDLS and CDR2 YYNGEE. J gave up 6 bases and V 4 bases, and 10 bases lay outside the gene matches. The CDR3 protein is CASSPHPGTGYEKLFF. In nucleotides, the CDR3 is TGTGCCAGCAGCCCACACCCAGGGACAGGGTATGAAAAACTGTTTTTT.

This clonotype was seen many times. J is TRBJ2-5 and V is TRBV24-1; D gene unclear. The V end lost 4 bases, the J end lost 5 bases, and 4 bases lay between the germline ends. Germline V gives CDR1 KGHDR, CDR2 SFDVKD. The CDR3 contains 11 residues. DNA for the CDR3: TGTGCCACCAGTGAACAGGAGACCCAGTACTTC. It translates to CATSEQETQYF.

As regards this clonotype: This may be a read error, as it is one base from a much larger clone. V usage is TRBV5-1 and J usage is TRBJ2-1, with D hard to call. The CDR3 consists of 15 residues. Per germline, CDR1 SGHRS and CDR2 YFSETQ. The CDR3 region is CASSLDGSSYNEQLF. Here the CDR3 DNA reads TGCGCCAGCAGCTTGGACGGTAGCTCCTACAATGAGCAGCTCTTC.

This clonotype has a count of ten or more. V gene TRBV19 combines with J gene TRBJ1-1; D gene unclear. Germline CDR1 reads LNHDA; CDR2 reads SQIVND (reference sequence). Trimming removed 0 bases at V and 5 bases at J, with 4 bases between. The CDR3 consists of 12 residues. The CDR3 protein is CASSIDLTEAFF. The CDR3, as DNA: TGTGCCAGTAGTATAGATCTTACTGAAGCTTTCTTT.

This clonotype came up many times. V and J are TRBV7-2 and TRBJ2-4, with a tentative D call TRBD1 (6 bases). Germline CDR1 and CDR2: SGHTA and FQGNSA. This CDR3 contains 13 residues. Trimming took 5 bases from V and 11 from J, leaving 16 bases between them. The CDR3 coding sequence is TGTGCCAGCAGCCAACCACCGGGACAATTTCAGTACTTC. As protein: CASSQPPGQFQYF.

In its sample, this clonotype was seen a few times. A single base separates this from a much larger clone, so it may be a read error. The V and J genes are TRBV29-1 and TRBJ2-3; a possible D gene is TRBD1 (6 bases). The end of the DNA fits TRBJ1-5 better, so the J call may be wrong. Germline V CDR1 and CDR2: SQVTM, ANQGSEA. This CDR3 is built from 14 residues. The CDR3 DNA reads TGCAGCGCCGAGCGGGGGGGGCGGACAGATACGCAGCATTTT. Protein: CSAERGGRTDTQHF.

This clonotype was seen more than once but under ten times. The chain employs TRBV5-6 and TRBJ2-7; 10 bases align to TRBD1. This CDR3 spans 15 amino acids. CDR1 and CDR2 from the germline V gene are SGHDT and YYEEEE. With 4 bases clipped from V and 5 bases from J, the junction kept 9 bases outside the gene matches. The CDR3 region has the DNA TGTGCCAGCAGCCGTGTTGGGACAGGGGCCCACGAGCAGTACTTC. Its translation is CASSRVGTGAHEQYF. Complete variable domain (other parts from reference TRBV5-6 and TRBJ2-7): DAGVTQSPTHLIKTRGQQVTLRCSPKSGHDTVSWYQQALGQGPQFIFQYYEEEERQRGNFPDRFSGHQFPNYSSELNVNALLLGDSALYLCASSRVGTGAHEQYFGPGTRLTVT.

This clonotype was detected many times. The chain's CDR3 is CASSYKGPSYGYTF. CDR3 DNA: TGTGCCAGCAGTTACAAGGGGCCGAGCTATGGCTACACCTTC. The chain carries TRBV6-5 and TRBJ1-2; tentative D call: TRBD1 (5 bases). V lost 2 bases, J lost 4 bases, and 11 bases lay in between. The CDR3 has 14 amino acids. CDR1 is MNHEY and CDR2 is SVGAGI in the germline V gene.

This clonotype was seen at least ten times. The CDR3 reads CASRGGQGTEAFF. CDR3 nucleotides: TGTGCCAGCAGGGGGGGACAGGGCACTGAAGCTTTCTTT. The chain links TRBV28 to TRBJ1-1, with 9 bases that match TRBD1. Germline V gives CDR1 MDHEN, CDR2 SYDVKM. CDR3 size: 13 residues. Trimming took 6 bases from V and 4 from J; bases not matched to a gene: 3.

This clonotype was detected many times. V usage is TRBV3-1 and J usage is TRBJ1-5, with 7 bases fitting TRBD1. J lost 5 bases, V lost 8 bases, and 3 bases had no gene match. There are 12 residues in the CDR3. Germline CDR1 and CDR2: LGHDT and YNNKEL (reference sequence). CDR3 amino acids: CASARGDQPQHF. The CDR3 nucleotides read TGTGCCAGCGCCAGGGGGGATCAGCCCCAGCATTTT.

This clonotype was found a few times. The chain couples TRBV20-1 to TRBJ2-2; 12 positions match TRBD1. J was trimmed by 6 bases and V by 1 base; bases with no gene match: 3. The CDR3 totals 15 residues. Per germline, CDR1 DFQATT and CDR2 SNEGSKA (reference sequence). CDR3: CSARVRDRGPGELFF. In DNA form, the CDR3 reads TGCAGTGCTAGAGTGCGGGACAGGGGGCCCGGGGAGCTGTTTTTT.

J is TRBJ1-2 and V is TRBV4-3; D not resolved. CDR1 is LGHNA, CDR2 YSLEER, per germline. The CDR3 is 16 residues long. V lost 0 bases to trimming and J lost 5 bases, with 16 bases between them. The CDR3 here is CASSQDRAPKGYGYTF. CDR3 in DNA: TGCGCCAGCAGCCAAGATAGGGCTCCAAAAGGATATGGCTACACCTTC.

This clonotype was picked up many times. This chain joins TRBV12-3 or TRBV12-4 and TRBJ2-3; 9 bases are shared with TRBD2. The trim removed 11 bases at V and 6 bases at J, leaving 12 bases unmatched. The CDR3 is made up of 14 amino acids. CDR3 DNA sequence: TGTGCCGCCGCGGGGGGGCCTGGTGCGGATACGCAGTATTTT. Translated, it gives CAAAGGPGADTQYF.

At least ten counts were recorded for this clonotype. The rearrangement joins TRBV25-1 to TRBJ2-5, with D perhaps matching TRBD2 (7 bases). V shed 1 base and J shed 5 bases, with 11 bases lying between them. The CDR3 extends over 14 amino acids. Per the germline V gene, CDR1 is MGHDK and CDR2 is SYGVNS. The CDR3, as DNA: TGTGCCAGCAGTGAATTCGAGGGGGGGGAGACCCAGTACTTC. Translation gives CASSEFEGGETQYF.

This clonotype was detected many times. The rearrangement links TRBV20-1 to TRBJ2-3, with D perhaps TRBD2 (7 bases). Germline lookup yields CDR1 DFQATT and CDR2 SNEGSKA (reference sequence). The V gene lost 4 bases and the J gene lost 5 bases, with 19 bases spanning the gap. CDR3 length: 15 amino acids. The CDR3 DNA follows: TGCAGTGCTACCAAGGAGGGGGGGCCGGGAGATACGCAGTATTTT. This translates into CSATKEGGPGDTQYF.

This clonotype was observed at least ten times. This rearrangement joins TRBV11-2 to TRBJ1-6; D call uncertain. Trimming took off 2 bases at V and 10 bases at J, with 15 bases between the two ends. CDR3 size: 15 residues. Germline V gives CDR1 SGHAT, CDR2 FQNNGV. CDR3 amino acids: CASSLRAVQESPLHF. The CDR3 nucleotides read TGTGCCAGCAGCTTAAGGGCAGTCCAAGAGTCACCCCTCCACTTT.

This clonotype was recorded at least ten times. This sequence joins TRBV9 and TRBJ1-2; D might be TRBD1 (5 bases). In germline, CDR1 is SGDLS, CDR2 YYNGEE. The V end was cut by 3 bases, the J end by 4 bases, with 16 bases between. The CDR3 covers 15 residues. CDR3 region: CASSDHRFSGYGYTF. DNA for the CDR3: TGTGCCAGCAGCGACCACAGGTTCTCTGGCTATGGCTACACCTTC.